One sample yielded the 32 T cell receptor beta chains listed below, sequenced in a study of blood T cell repertoires in COVID-19. This table comes from immunoSEQ multiplex PCR, and its TCRdb copy is limited to in-frame clones, with some not included. This sample has just under 300,000 clones; approximately 86% occur once, and the top ten carry 1% to 1.5%. Material for sequencing was peripheral blood. The receptors here all came from a man between 65 and 85 years old with acute or convalescent COVID-19.

The rearrangement joins TRBV27 to TRBJ2-3, with 7 bases fitting TRBD2. Per germline, CDR1 MNHEY and CDR2 SMNVEV (reference sequence). Unmatched junction bases numbered 7, after V lost 7 bases and J lost 3 bases. This CDR3 has 14 amino acids. CDR3 DNA sequence: TGTGCCAGCACGGAGCGGGATTCGACAGATACGCAGTATTTT. Translation gives CASTERDSTDTQYF.

The rearrangement links TRBV7-2 to TRBJ1-6; D not resolved. Germline CDR1 reads SGHTA; CDR2 reads FQGNSA. The CDR3 length is 12 residues. The V and J ends lost 3 bases and 7 bases respectively, with 4 bases between them. The CDR3 DNA follows: TGTGCCAGCAGCTTCCAGAATTCACCCCTCCACTTT. Translated: CASSFQNSPLHF. The full variable domain, completed using reference TRBV7-2 and TRBJ1-6, is GAGVSQSPSNKVTEKGKDVELRCDPISGHTALYWYRQSLGQGLEFLIYFQGNSAPDKSGLPSDRFSAERTGGSVSTLTIQRTQQEDSAVYLCASSFQNSPLHFGNGTRLTVT.

V and J are TRBV9 and TRBJ1-2, with D possibly TRBD1 on 6 matching bases. Germline assignment: CDR1 SGDLS and CDR2 YYNGEE. Deletions cut 8 bases from V and 4 bases from J, with 12 bases between. The CDR3 is 12 amino acids. CDR3 loop: CASNRAGYGYTF. In nucleotides, the CDR3 is TGTGCCAGTAACAGGGCTGGCTATGGCTACACCTTC.

J is TRBJ2-5 and V is TRBV10-1; D might be TRBD1 (6 bases). The V and J ends lost 2 bases and 1 base respectively, with 8 bases between them. CDR1 WNHNN and CDR2 SYGVQD come from the germline V gene (reference sequence). CDR3 length: 14 amino acids. This CDR3 is CASSELDSQETQYF. The CDR3, as DNA: TGCGCCAGCAGTGAGCTGGACAGCCAAGAGACCCAGTACTTC.

The chain joins TRBV29-1 to TRBJ2-7; D is uncertain. Germline values: CDR1 SQVTM, CDR2 ANQGSEA. CDR3 length: 11 amino acids. Trimming removed 7 bases at V and 4 bases at J, with 11 bases between. The DNA for the CDR3 is TGCAGCGCCCGTGTAGCATACGAGCAGTACTTC. Translating it yields CSARVAYEQYF.

This chain connects TRBV3-1 (or the pseudogene TRBV3-2) to TRBJ1-1; D unclear. Per the germline V gene, CDR1 is LGHDT and CDR2 is YNNKEL (reference sequence). V dropped 0 bases and J dropped 7 bases, with 9 bases sitting between them. This CDR3 is 13 amino acids long. The CDR3 here is CASSQDPAGEAFF. As DNA, the CDR3 is TGTGCCAGCAGCCAAGACCCGGCAGGTGAAGCTTTCTTT.

The chain couples TRBV4-3 to TRBJ1-1; D is perhaps TRBD1 (5 bases). The CDR3 length is 15 residues. Trimming removed 0 bases at V and 6 bases at J, with 14 bases between. Germline V gene data show CDR1 as LGHNA and CDR2 as YSLEER. CDR3 sequence: CASSQEDQGRAEAFF. CDR3 in DNA: TGCGCCAGCAGCCAAGAAGACCAGGGTCGCGCTGAAGCTTTCTTT.

The chain combines TRBV3-1 (or the pseudogene TRBV3-2) with TRBJ2-2, with 14 bases aligning to TRBD2. Germline CDR1 reads LGHDT; CDR2 reads YNNKEL (reference sequence). J gave up 5 bases and V 1 base, and 6 bases lay outside the gene matches. The CDR3 runs 18 residues. This chain's CDR3 is CASSQGLAGGLGTGELFF. In DNA, the CDR3 is TGTGCCAGCAGCCAAGGACTAGCGGGGGGGCTGGGAACCGGGGAGCTGTTTTTT.

The J gene is TRBJ2-7, the V gene TRBV4-3; no clear D gene. The germline CDR1 and CDR2 sequences are LGHNA and YSLEER. Trimming left V 1 base short and J 1 base short, with 14 bases between. This CDR3 is 16 amino acids long. CDR3 in DNA: TGCGCCAGCAGCCAAGGCCCCCGAGGCTATTCCTACGAGCAGTACTTC. This codes for CASSQGPRGYSYEQYF.

The chain links TRBV11-3 to TRBJ2-1, with 15 bases lining up with TRBD2. The V gene's germline CDR1 is SGHNT and CDR2 YENEEA. Trimming at V came to 1 base and at J to 13 bases, leaving 8 bases not matched to a gene. CDR3 length: 16 amino acids. CDR3 sequence: CASSLGGTSGRNGQFF. The CDR3 DNA is TGTGCCAGCAGCTTAGGGGGGACTAGCGGGAGGAATGGTCAGTTCTTC.

The sample holds one count of this clone. V is TRBV30 and J is TRBJ2-7; 8 nucleotides agree with TRBD2. J lost 3 bases, V lost 8 bases, and 6 bases had no gene match. The CDR3 runs 12 residues. Germline assignment: CDR1 GTSNPN and CDR2 SVGIG (reference sequence). As DNA, the CDR3 is TGTGCCGGAGGACTAGCTGGCTACGAGCAGTACTTC. Amino acids: CAGGLAGYEQYF. Based on the CDR3 plus reference TRBV30 and TRBJ2-7, the full variable domain is SQTIHQWPATLVQPVGSPLSLECTVEGTSNPNLYWYRQAAGRGLQLLFYSVGIGQISSEVPQNLSASRPQDRQFILSSKKLLLSDSGFYLCAGGLAGYEQYFGPGTRLTVT.

The V call is TRBV4-2, the J call TRBJ1-6; D gene unclear. The germline gives CDR1 LGHNA, CDR2 YNFKEQ. V was cut by 1 base and J by 7 bases, with 5 bases left in between. The length of the CDR3 is 13 residues. The CDR3 spells CASSQVMNSPLHF. DNA for the CDR3: TGTGCCAGCAGCCAAGTAATGAATTCACCCCTCCACTTT.

This clone occurred once. This chain connects TRBV5-4 to TRBJ2-1; no clear D gene. Trimming shortened V by 9 bases and J by 0 bases, and 13 bases separated the two germline ends. There are 14 residues in the CDR3. The V gene's germline CDR1 is SGHNT and CDR2 YYREEE (reference sequence). The CDR3 DNA reads TGTGCCACCTGGAGCCCGAGCTCCTACAATGAGCAGTTCTTC. Protein product: CATWSPSSYNEQFF.

The V call is TRBV29-1, the J call TRBJ2-1, with 8 bases aligning to TRBD1. CDR1 and CDR2 from the germline V gene are SQVTM and ANQGSEA. The ends lost 4 bases at V and 5 bases at J; junction bases unmatched: 7. The CDR3 totals 14 residues. The CDR3 DNA sequence: TGCAGCGTTGTTACTGGACAGGGTCACAATGAGCAGTTCTTC. Residues: CSVVTGQGHNEQFF.

This chain uses TRBV3-1 (or the pseudogene TRBV3-2) with TRBJ2-7, with D perhaps TRBD1 (6 bases). This CDR3 is built from 13 residues. V was pared by 4 bases and J by 3 bases, with 10 bases between. CDR1 and CDR2 (germline): LGHDT, YNNKEL (reference sequence). This chain's CDR3 is CASSPRDNYEQYF. The CDR3 nucleotides are TGTGCCAGCAGCCCCCGGGACAACTACGAGCAGTACTTC.

The genes are TRBV5-6 and TRBJ2-5, with TRBD1 matching over 9 bases. Germline V gene sequence: CDR1 SGHDT, CDR2 YYEEEE. With V trimmed by 0 bases and J by 4 bases, 7 bases remained unmatched. The CDR3 has 16 amino acids. The CDR3 nucleotides read TGTGCCAGCAGCTTGGCTGGGACAGGGTCTGTAGAGACCCAGTACTTC. Translated, it gives CASSLAGTGSVETQYF.

This clone showed up just once. The rearrangement uses TRBV29-1 and TRBJ2-1; D not certain. Trimming took off 0 bases at V and 12 bases at J, with 18 bases between the two ends. CDR1 and CDR2 from the germline V gene are SQVTM and ANQGSEA. This CDR3 contains 14 residues. CDR3 region: CSVEDRVAATRQFF. DNA for the CDR3: TGCAGCGTTGAAGATCGGGTAGCTGCAACCAGGCAGTTCTTC.

V gene TRBV6-6 combines with J gene TRBJ1-5; 9 bases align to TRBD1. Trimming cost V 6 bases and J 7 bases; bases outside gene matches: 7. Per the germline V gene, CDR1 is MNHNY and CDR2 is SVGAGI (reference sequence). The CDR3 length is 14 residues. The CDR3 DNA reads as TGTGCCAGCAGGGAACAGGGGGCCTGGCAGCCCCAGCATTTT. As protein: CASREQGAWQPQHF.

Only one count was recorded for this clone. J is TRBJ2-7 and V is TRBV7-9, with D possibly being TRBD1 (6 bases). The ends were cut back, 3 bases at V and 0 bases at J, with 9 bases in the middle. CDR1 SEHNR and CDR2 FQNEAQ come from the germline V gene (reference sequence). The length of the CDR3 is 14 residues. As DNA, the CDR3 is TGTGCCAGCAGCTTTGGACAGACCTCCTACGAGCAGTACTTC. It codes for CASSFGQTSYEQYF.

In this sample, this clone turned up a few times. This chain links TRBV28 with TRBJ1-5; perhaps TRBD1 as D (5 bases). Germline V gives CDR1 MDHEN, CDR2 SYDVKM. The CDR3 runs to 15 residues. V was clipped by 2 bases and J by 0 bases, with 8 bases between them. Here the CDR3 reads CASSLGGDSNQPQHF. The CDR3, as DNA: TGTGCCAGCAGTTTAGGGGGGGATAGCAATCAGCCCCAGCATTTT.

The J gene is TRBJ1-2, the V gene TRBV7-2; 8 bases fit TRBD1. The CDR3 length is 14 residues. V lost 3 bases to trimming and J lost 4 bases; unmatched junction nucleotides: 4. Germline CDR1 SGHTA, CDR2 FQGNSA. CDR3 region: CASSLKTGGYGYTF. DNA for the CDR3: TGTGCCAGCAGCTTGAAAACAGGGGGCTATGGCTACACCTTC.

The chain uses TRBV5-6 and TRBJ1-2; tentatively, D is TRBD1 (5 bases). This CDR3 comprises 14 residues. Germline assignment: CDR1 SGHDT and CDR2 YYEEEE. The V gene lost 0 bases and the J gene lost 13 bases, with 19 bases spanning the gap. This CDR3 is CASSLDRFGSGGTF. CDR3 nucleotides: TGTGCCAGCAGCTTGGACAGGTTCGGTAGTGGCGGCACCTTC. Filled out from reference TRBV5-6 and TRBJ1-2, the complete variable domain reads DAGVTQSPTHLIKTRGQQVTLRCSPKSGHDTVSWYQQALGQGPQFIFQYYEEEERQRGNFPDRFSGHQFPNYSSELNVNALLLGDSALYLCASSLDRFGSGGTFGSGTRLTVV.

V is TRBV12-3 or TRBV12-4 and J is TRBJ2-7; D is ambiguous. The CDR3 runs 13 residues. Trimming left V 2 bases short and J 7 bases short, with 12 bases between. For the CDR3, the DNA is TGTGCCAGCAGTTTACTTACTGATAATGAGCAGTACTTC. Translating it yields CASSLLTDNEQYF.

The rearrangement joins TRBV27 to TRBJ2-2; D ambiguous. The CDR3 totals 13 residues. V was pared by 2 bases and J by 6 bases, with 7 bases between. Germline CDR1 MNHEY, CDR2 SMNVEV (reference sequence). In nucleotides, the CDR3 is TGTGCCAGCAGTTTAACCCCAGCCGGGGAGCTGTTTTTT. Protein: CASSLTPAGELFF.

The chain employs TRBV11-3 and TRBJ2-7, with D possibly being TRBD2 (6 bases). Germline lookup yields CDR1 SGHNT and CDR2 YENEEA. The germline V and J ends were trimmed by 1 base and 6 bases, with 13 bases remaining between them. The CDR3 consists of 14 residues. The CDR3 DNA sequence: TGTGCCAGCAGCTTAGGCTCGGGAGCGTCCGAGCAGTACTTC. The encoded protein is CASSLGSGASEQYF.

This chain joins TRBV5-1 and TRBJ2-2, with 7 bases that match TRBD2. V dropped 4 bases and J dropped 3; count of bases not matched to a gene: 6. The germline V gene has CDR1 SGHRS and CDR2 YFSETQ. This CDR3 comprises 15 residues. The CDR3 sequence is CASSGSGTDTGELFF. In nucleotides, the CDR3 is TGCGCCAGCAGCGGAAGCGGGACCGACACCGGGGAGCTGTTTTTT.

This rearrangement joins TRBV2 to TRBJ1-1; the D gene is possibly TRBD1 (5 bases). Trimming removed 2 bases at V and 8 bases at J, with 12 bases between. CDR1 SNHLY and CDR2 FYNNEI come from the germline V gene. The CDR3 has 13 residues. CDR3 amino acids: CASSERGGLEAFF. The CDR3 DNA sequence: TGTGCCAGCAGTGAAAGGGGAGGGTTGGAAGCTTTCTTT.

V gene TRBV7-9 combines with J gene TRBJ2-1; D is unresolved. The CDR3 loop spans 13 amino acids. V lost 4 bases, J lost 2 bases, and 6 bases lay in between. The germline V gene encodes CDR1 SEHNR and CDR2 FQNEAQ (reference sequence). The CDR3 loop reads CASSYRAYNEQFF. The CDR3 nucleotides are TGTGCCAGCAGCTACAGAGCCTACAATGAGCAGTTCTTC.

This clone has only a few counts. The chain carries TRBV12-1 and TRBJ1-1; the table's D call, TRBD1, was not checked against the DNA. TRBV12-1 constitutes a pseudogene. The CDR3 sequence is 17 residues long. CDR3 sequence: CASSFLRGQRPKTEAFF. In DNA form, the CDR3 reads TGTGCCAGCAGCTTTCTCAGGGGGCAGAGGCCCAAGACTGAAGCTTTCTTT.

The gene calls are TRBV30 and TRBJ2-5; TRBD2 is a possible D gene (7 bases). The CDR3 runs 19 residues. The germline CDR1 and CDR2 sequences are GTSNPN and SVGIG (reference sequence). V lost 3 bases and J 1 base, leaving 27 bases between the germline ends. The CDR3 is CAWSRRQDETGGPQETQYF. The CDR3, as DNA: TGTGCCTGGAGCCGCCGACAGGATGAGACGGGAGGCCCCCAAGAGACCCAGTACTTC.

The chain recombines TRBV19 with TRBJ2-1, with 14 bases aligning to TRBD2. The trim removed 9 bases at V and 0 bases at J, leaving 10 bases unmatched. Germline loops: CDR1 LNHDA, CDR2 SQIVND (reference sequence). The CDR3 length is 18 residues. CDR3 protein: CASPTSGRALSSYNEQFF. The CDR3 bases are TGTGCCAGCCCGACTAGCGGGAGGGCCCTCAGCTCCTACAATGAGCAGTTCTTC. Looking up the rest from reference TRBV19 and TRBJ2-1 gives the full variable domain: DGGITQSPKYLFRKEGQNVTLSCEQNLNHDAMYWYRQDPGQGLRLIYYSQIVNDFQKGDIAEGYSVSREKKESFPLTVTSAQKNPTAFYLCASPTSGRALSSYNEQFFGPGTRLTVL.

This chain connects TRBV3-1 (or the pseudogene TRBV3-2) to TRBJ1-3; D is ambiguous. The CDR3 runs 16 residues. V dropped 1 base and J dropped 0 bases, with 10 bases sitting between them. Germline-derived CDR1 and CDR2 are LGHDT and YNNKEL (reference sequence). CDR3 sequence reads: CASSQVARTSGNTIYF. CDR3 in DNA: TGTGCCAGCAGCCAAGTAGCCCGAACCTCTGGAAACACCATATATTTT.